These T cell receptor beta chains were read from a single sample in a study of resident and recirculating memory T cells in vitiligo. TCRdb keeps only in-frame clones here, not all; method: immunoSEQ multiplex PCR. Of tens of thousands of clones in the sample, 91% were seen once. The sequencing sample was made of blood. These receptors were obtained from a male donor with vitiligo. The CDR3 runs from the conserved cysteine through the conserved F or W.

j_gene | v_gene | CDR3aa
TRBJ1-1 | TRBV14 | CASSQGLYRVDTEAFF
TRBJ1-2 | TRBV5-4 | CASSPRGANYGYTF
TRBJ2-5 | TRBV2 | CANNLEVEETQYF
TRBJ2-5 | TRBV2 | CAGRTSGAGETQYF
TRBJ1-4 | TRBV27 | CASSLGLRGGINEKLFF
TRBJ1-2 | TRBV2 | CASRLAGTGTEGYTF
TRBJ1-4 | TRBV7-2 | CASSLLARGDEKLFF
TRBJ2-2 | TRBV5-1 | CASSLGTGEAGELFF
TRBJ1-2 | TRBV6-5 | CASSYSTDSHYGYTF
TRBJ2-2 | TRBV5-6 | CASSLPGQGEPGELFF
TRBJ1-2 | TRBV4-1 | CASSQERGARGYRDGYTF
TRBJ2-7 | TRBV7-2 | CASSLGGTGAYEQYF
TRBJ1-2 | TRBV10-1 | CASSDRKTSGTEPYYYGYTF
TRBJ1-2 | TRBV7-8 | CASSLAGVRGFSYGYTF
TRBJ2-7 | TRBV9 | CASSVAGSGGPEQYF
TRBJ1-2 | TRBV5-6 | CASSLGQLTNYGYTF
TRBJ2-2 | TRBV7-3 | CASSTGGATGELFF
TRBJ1-6 | TRBV4-1 | CASSRPGDNTPLHF
TRBJ2-7 | TRBV7-2 | CASKAPGTVYEQYF
TRBJ2-7 | TRBV7-7 | CASSRGTGGFYEQYF
TRBJ2-7 | TRBV30 | CAWSGRDTTSYEQYF
TRBJ1-1 | TRBV5-1 | CASSSLGQYTEAFF
TRBJ2-3 | TRBV4-2 | CASSQDWRGGSTDTQYF
TRBJ1-5 | TRBV18 | CASSPFGQPQHF
TRBJ1-2 | TRBV19 | CASSMQITYGYTF
TRBJ1-1 | TRBV12-5 | CASGLVMRGLAMNTEAFF
TRBJ1-6 | TRBV5-1 | CASSLVSNPHSPLHF
TRBJ1-2 | TRBV7-9 | CASSLDSNYGYTF
TRBJ2-1 | TRBV4-2 | CASSQELAGGFEQFF
TRBJ1-1 | TRBV29-1 | CSVEVRSTPQGGAGAFF
TRBJ1-2 | TRBV9 | CASSKDRDYGYTF
TRBJ2-1 | TRBV4-3 | CASSQEVGYNEQFF
TRBJ2-7 | TRBV6-1 | CACLDRDRGHEQYF
TRBJ1-1 | TRBV6-5 | CASSYILNTEAFF
TRBJ2-7 | TRBV7-6 | CASSLIPLTSGSSYEQYF
TRBJ1-2 | TRBV27 | CASSPGRYNYGYTF
TRBJ1-3 | TRBV7-8 | CASSTSSTVYSGNTIYF
TRBJ1-3 | TRBV15 | CATSRDTSSGNTIYF
TRBJ1-6 | TRBV7-3 | CASSLRNTSPLHF
TRBJ2-2 | TRBV5-1 | CASKAQANTGELFF
TRBJ2-7 | TRBV6-5 | CASSPTGQGRYEQYF
TRBJ1-1 | TRBV28 | CASSLSSTEAFF
TRBJ2-1 | TRBV11-2 | CASSFSGNEQFF
TRBJ2-7 | TRBV7-9 | CASSLIGQLTYEQYF
TRBJ1-1 | TRBV28 | CASTDIGTIEAFF
TRBJ2-2 | TRBV10-2 | CASGPGLEAGELFF